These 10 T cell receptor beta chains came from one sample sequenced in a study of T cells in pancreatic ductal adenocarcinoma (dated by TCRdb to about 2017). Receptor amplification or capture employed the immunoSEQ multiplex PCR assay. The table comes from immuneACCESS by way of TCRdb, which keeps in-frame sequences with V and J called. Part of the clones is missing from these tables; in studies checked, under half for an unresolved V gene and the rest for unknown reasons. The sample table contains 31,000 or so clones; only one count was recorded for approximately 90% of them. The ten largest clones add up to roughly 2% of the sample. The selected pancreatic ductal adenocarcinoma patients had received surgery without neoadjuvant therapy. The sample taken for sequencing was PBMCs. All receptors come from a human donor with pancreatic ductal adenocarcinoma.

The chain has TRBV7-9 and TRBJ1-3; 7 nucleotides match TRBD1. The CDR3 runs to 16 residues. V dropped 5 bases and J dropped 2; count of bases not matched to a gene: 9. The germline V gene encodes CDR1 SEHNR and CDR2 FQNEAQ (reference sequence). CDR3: CASSRYTGATGNTIYF. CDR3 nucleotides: TGTGCCAGCAGCCGATACACAGGGGCCACTGGAAACACCATATATTTT.

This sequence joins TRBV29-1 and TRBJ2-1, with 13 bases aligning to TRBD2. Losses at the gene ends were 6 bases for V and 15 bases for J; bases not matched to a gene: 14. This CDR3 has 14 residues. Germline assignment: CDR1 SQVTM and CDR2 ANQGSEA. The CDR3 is CSVGGQRTSGSLFF. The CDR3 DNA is TGCAGCGTCGGGGGACAGCGGACTAGCGGGAGTTTGTTCTTC.

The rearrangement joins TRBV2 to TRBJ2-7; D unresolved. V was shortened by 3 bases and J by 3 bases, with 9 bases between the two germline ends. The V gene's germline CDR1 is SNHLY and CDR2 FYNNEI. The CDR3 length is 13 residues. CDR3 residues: CASSESWGYEQYF. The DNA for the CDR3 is TGTGCCAGCAGTGAGAGTTGGGGCTACGAGCAGTACTTC.

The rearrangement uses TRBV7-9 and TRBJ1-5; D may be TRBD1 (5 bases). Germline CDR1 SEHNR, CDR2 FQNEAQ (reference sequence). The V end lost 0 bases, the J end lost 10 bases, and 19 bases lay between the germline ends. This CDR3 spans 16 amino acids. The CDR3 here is CASSLARDGSRGPQHF. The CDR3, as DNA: TGTGCCAGCAGCTTAGCGCGGGACGGAAGTCGGGGACCCCAGCATTTT.

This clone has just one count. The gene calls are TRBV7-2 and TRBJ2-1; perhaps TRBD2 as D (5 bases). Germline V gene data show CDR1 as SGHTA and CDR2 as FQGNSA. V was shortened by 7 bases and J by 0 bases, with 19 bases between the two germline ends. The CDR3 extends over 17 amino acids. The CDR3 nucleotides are TGTGCCAGCACCCACCGCGGCGGGCAAAGCTCCTACAATGAGCAGTTCTTC. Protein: CASTHRGGQSSYNEQFF.

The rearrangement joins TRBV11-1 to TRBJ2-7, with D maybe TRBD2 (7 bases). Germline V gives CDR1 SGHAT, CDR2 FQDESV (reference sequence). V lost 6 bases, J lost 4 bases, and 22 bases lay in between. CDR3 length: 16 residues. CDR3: CASSSSYREGRYEQYF. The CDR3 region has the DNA TGTGCCAGCAGTTCATCCTACAGGGAGGGCCGATACGAGCAGTACTTC.

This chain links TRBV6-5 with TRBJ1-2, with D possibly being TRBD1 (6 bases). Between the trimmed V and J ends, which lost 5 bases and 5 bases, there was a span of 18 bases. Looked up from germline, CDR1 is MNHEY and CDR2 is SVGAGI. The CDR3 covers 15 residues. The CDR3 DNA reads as TGTGCCAGCAGTCGAACGCCGGGACAAGGTTATGGCTACACCTTC. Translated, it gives CASSRTPGQGYGYTF.

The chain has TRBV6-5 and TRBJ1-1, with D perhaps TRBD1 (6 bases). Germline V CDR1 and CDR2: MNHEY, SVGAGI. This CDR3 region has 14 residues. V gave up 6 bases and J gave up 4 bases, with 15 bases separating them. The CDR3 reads CASSHPGAVTEAFF. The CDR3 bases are TGTGCCAGCAGCCACCCAGGGGCGGTCACTGAAGCTTTCTTT.

The CDR3 is CASSSSAGLGNTIYF. CDR3 bases: TGTGCCAGCAGTTCGTCAGCCGGACTGGGAAACACCATATATTTT. This rearrangement joins TRBV6-1 to TRBJ1-3; D unclear. Germline-derived CDR1 and CDR2 are MNHNS and SASEGT. The CDR3 covers 15 residues. Trimming stripped 5 bases from V and 4 bases from J, with 15 bases between.

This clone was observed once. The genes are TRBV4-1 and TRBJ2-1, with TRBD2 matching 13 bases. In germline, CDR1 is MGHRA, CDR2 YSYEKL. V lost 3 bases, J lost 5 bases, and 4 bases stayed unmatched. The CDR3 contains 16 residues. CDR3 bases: TGCGCCAGCAGCCATGGGACTAGCGGGACGCACAATGAGCAGTTCTTC. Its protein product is CASSHGTSGTHNEQFF.